The clone carrying this TCR beta chain was seen at least ten times. The target antigen is unknown. The sample belongs to a study of CD8 T cells in ankylosing spondylitis. The study, taken as a whole, reports: Significant enrichment of disease-linked clones was reported in matched ankylosing spondylitis synovial fluid. Made up of about eight highly homologous variants, a TCR beta motif appeared characteristic of ankylosing spondylitis blood.

MiXCR, run by TCRdb on the 5' RACE reads, gives a single entry per CDR3 protein. The sample lists some 330,000 distinct CDR3 sequences; under 8.5% were seen once. The CDR3 contains 13 residues. Trimming removed 5 bases at V and 11 bases at J, with 18 bases between. From germline, CDR1 is SGHTA and CDR2 FQGNSA. V is TRBV7-2 and J is TRBJ1-1; tentative D call: TRBD1 (6 bases). Source material: blood, either unsorted or a sorted T cell fraction (not recorded which). The TCR sequence derives from a male donor with ankylosing spondylitis. This chain's CDR3 is CASSPTAGVGAFF. The CDR3 nucleotides read TGTGCCAGCAGCCCTACGGCAGGGGTAGGCGCTTTCTTT. Full variable domain (outside the CDR3, taken from reference TRBV7-2 and TRBJ1-1): GAGVSQSPSNKVTEKGKDVELRCDPISGHTALYWYRQSLGQGLEFLIYFQGNSAPDKSGLPSDRFSAERTGGSVSTLTIQRTQQEDSAVYLCASSPTAGVGAFFGQGTRLTVV.